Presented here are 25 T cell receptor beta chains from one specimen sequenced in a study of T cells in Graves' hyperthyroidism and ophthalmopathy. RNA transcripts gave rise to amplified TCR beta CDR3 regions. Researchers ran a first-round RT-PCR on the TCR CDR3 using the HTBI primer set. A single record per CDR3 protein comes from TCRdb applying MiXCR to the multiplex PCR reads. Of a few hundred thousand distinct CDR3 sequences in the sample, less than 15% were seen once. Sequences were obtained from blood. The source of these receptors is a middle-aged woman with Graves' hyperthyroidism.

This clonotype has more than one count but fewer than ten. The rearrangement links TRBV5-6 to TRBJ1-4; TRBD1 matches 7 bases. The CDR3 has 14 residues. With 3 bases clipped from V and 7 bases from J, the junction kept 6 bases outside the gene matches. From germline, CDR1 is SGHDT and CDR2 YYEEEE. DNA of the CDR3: TGTGCCAGCAGCTCCGGGACAGATTCTGAAAAACTGTTTTTT. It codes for CASSSGTDSEKLFF.

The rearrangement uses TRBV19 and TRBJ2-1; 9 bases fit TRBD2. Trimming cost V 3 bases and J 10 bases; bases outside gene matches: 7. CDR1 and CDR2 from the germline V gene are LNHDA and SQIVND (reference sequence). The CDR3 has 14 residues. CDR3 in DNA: TGTGCCAGTAGTATCGGGACTAGCTTTAGCGAGCAGTTCTTC. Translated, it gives CASSIGTSFSEQFF. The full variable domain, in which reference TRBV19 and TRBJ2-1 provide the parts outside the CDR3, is DGGITQSPKYLFRKEGQNVTLSCEQNLNHDAMYWYRQDPGQGLRLIYYSQIVNDFQKGDIAEGYSVSREKKESFPLTVTSAQKNPTAFYLCASSIGTSFSEQFFGPGTRLTVL.

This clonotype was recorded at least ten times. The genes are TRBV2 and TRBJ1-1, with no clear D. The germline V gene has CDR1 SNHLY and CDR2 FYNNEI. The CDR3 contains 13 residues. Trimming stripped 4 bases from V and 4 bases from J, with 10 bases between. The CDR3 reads CASSVQGITEAFF. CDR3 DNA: TGTGCCAGCAGTGTTCAAGGGATCACTGAAGCTTTCTTT.

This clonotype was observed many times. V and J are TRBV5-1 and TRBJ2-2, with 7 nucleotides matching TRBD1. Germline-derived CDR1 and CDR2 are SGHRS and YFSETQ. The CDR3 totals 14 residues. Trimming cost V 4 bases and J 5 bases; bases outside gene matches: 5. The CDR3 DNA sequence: TGCGCCAGCAGCGTGACAGGGATGACCGGGGAGCTGTTTTTT. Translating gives CASSVTGMTGELFF.

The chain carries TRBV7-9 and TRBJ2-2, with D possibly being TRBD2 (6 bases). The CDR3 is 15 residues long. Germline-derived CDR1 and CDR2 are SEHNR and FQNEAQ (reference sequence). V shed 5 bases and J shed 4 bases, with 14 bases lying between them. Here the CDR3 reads CASSVSGIVTGELFF. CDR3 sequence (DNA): TGTGCCAGCAGCGTTAGCGGAATTGTCACCGGGGAGCTGTTTTTT.

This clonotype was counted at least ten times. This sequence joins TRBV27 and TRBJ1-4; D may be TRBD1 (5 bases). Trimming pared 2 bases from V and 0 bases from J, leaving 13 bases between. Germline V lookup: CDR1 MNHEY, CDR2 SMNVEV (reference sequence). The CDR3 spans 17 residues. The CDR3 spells CASSLTYWTTTNEKLFF. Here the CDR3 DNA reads TGTGCCAGCAGTTTAACTTACTGGACAACAACTAATGAAAAACTGTTTTTT.

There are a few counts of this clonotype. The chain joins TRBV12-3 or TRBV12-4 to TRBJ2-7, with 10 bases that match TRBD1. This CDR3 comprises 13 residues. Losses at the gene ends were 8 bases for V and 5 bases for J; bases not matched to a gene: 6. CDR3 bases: TGTGCCAGCCGTCCGGGACAGGGGAACGAGCAGTACTTC. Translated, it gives CASRPGQGNEQYF.

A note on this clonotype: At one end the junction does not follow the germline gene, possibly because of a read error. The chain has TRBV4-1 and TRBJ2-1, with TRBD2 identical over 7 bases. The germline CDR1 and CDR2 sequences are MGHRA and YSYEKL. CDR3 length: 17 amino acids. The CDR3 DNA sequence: TGTGCCAGCAGCCAAGATATTATAACTAGCGCCTACAATGAGCAGTTCTTC. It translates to CASSQDIITSAYNEQFF.

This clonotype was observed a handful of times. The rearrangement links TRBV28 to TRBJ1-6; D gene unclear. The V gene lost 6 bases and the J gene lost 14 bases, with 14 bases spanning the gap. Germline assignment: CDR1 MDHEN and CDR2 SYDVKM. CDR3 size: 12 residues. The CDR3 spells CASSSAMGSLHF. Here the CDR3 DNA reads TGTGCCAGCAGCTCAGCAATGGGATCCCTCCACTTT.

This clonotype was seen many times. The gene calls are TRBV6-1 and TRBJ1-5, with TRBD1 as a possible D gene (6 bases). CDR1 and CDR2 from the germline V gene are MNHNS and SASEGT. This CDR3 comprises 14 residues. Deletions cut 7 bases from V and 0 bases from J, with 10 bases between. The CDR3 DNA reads TGTGCCAGCAAACGGGACAATAGCAATCAGCCCCAGCATTTT. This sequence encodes CASKRDNSNQPQHF.

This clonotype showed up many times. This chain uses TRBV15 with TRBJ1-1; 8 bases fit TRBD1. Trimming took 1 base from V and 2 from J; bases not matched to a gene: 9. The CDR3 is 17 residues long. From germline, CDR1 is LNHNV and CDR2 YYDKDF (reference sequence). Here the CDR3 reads CATSRGPGQADNTEAFF. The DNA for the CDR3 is TGTGCCACCAGCAGAGGGCCGGGACAGGCCGATAACACTGAAGCTTTCTTT.

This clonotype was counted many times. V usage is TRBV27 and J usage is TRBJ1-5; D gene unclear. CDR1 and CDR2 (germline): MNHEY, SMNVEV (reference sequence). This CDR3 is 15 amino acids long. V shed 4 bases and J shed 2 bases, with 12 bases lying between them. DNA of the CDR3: TGTGCCAGCAGTTCCCAGGCGGCGGGCAATCAGCCCCAGCATTTT. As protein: CASSSQAAGNQPQHF.

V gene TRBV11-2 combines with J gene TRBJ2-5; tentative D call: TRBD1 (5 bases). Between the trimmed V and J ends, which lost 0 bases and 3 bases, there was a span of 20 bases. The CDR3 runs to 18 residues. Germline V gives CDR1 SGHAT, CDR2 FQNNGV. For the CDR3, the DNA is TGTGCCAGCAGCTTAGATCTTCTAGGGGTCGGGTCGGAAGAGACCCAGTACTTC. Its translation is CASSLDLLGVGSEETQYF.

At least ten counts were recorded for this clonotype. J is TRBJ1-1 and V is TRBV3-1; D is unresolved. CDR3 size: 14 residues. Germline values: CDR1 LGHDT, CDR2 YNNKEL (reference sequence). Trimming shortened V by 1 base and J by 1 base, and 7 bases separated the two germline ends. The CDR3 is CASSQALGNTEAFF. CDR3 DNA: TGTGCCAGCAGCCAAGCTCTCGGGAACACTGAAGCTTTCTTT.

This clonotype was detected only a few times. In DNA form, the CDR3 reads TGTGCCAGCAGCTTAGTAGGGGGCGACTATGGCTACACCTTC. Protein product: CASSLVGGDYGYTF. The V gene is TRBV13, the J gene TRBJ1-2, with 7 nucleotides matching TRBD1. This CDR3 is built from 14 residues. The germline CDR1 and CDR2 sequences are PRHDT and FYEKMQ (reference sequence). Unmatched junction bases numbered 2, after V lost 1 base and J lost 3 bases.

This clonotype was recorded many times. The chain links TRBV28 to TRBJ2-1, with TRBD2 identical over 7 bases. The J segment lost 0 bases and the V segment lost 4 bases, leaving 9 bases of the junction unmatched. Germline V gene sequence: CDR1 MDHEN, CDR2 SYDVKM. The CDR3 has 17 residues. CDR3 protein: CASSSTTSAFSYNEQFF. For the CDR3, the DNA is TGTGCCAGCAGTTCCACTACTAGCGCATTCTCCTACAATGAGCAGTTCTTC. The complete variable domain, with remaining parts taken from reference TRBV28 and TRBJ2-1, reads DVKVTQSSRYLVKRTGEKVFLECVQDMDHENMFWYRQDPGLGLRLIYFSYDVKMKEKGDIPEGYSVSREKKERFSLILESASTNQTSMYLCASSSTTSAFSYNEQFFGPGTRLTVL.

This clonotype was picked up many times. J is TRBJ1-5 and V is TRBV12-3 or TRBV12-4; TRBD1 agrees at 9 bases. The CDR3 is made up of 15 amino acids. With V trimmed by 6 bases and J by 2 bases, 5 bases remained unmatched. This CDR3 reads CASSLDRGGNQPQHF. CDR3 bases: TGTGCCAGCAGCCTTGACAGGGGGGGCAATCAGCCCCAGCATTTT.

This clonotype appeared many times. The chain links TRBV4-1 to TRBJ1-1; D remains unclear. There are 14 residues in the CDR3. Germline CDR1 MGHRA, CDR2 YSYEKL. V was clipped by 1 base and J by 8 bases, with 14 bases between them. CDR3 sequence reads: CASSQASATHEAFF. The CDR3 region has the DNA TGCGCCAGCAGCCAAGCATCCGCGACCCACGAAGCTTTCTTT.

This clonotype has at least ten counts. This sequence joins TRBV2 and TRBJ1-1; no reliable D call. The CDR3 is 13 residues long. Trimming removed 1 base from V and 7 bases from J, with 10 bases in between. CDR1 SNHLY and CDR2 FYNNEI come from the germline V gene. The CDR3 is CASSEGRKVEAFF. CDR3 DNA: TGTGCCAGCAGTGAAGGCAGGAAGGTTGAAGCTTTCTTT.

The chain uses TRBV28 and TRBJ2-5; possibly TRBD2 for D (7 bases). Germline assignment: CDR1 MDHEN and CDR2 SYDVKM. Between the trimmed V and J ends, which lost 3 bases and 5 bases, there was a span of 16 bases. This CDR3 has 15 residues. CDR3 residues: CASSFRGGYSETQYF. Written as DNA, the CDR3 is TGTGCCAGCAGTTTTAGGGGGGGGTATTCCGAGACCCAGTACTTC.

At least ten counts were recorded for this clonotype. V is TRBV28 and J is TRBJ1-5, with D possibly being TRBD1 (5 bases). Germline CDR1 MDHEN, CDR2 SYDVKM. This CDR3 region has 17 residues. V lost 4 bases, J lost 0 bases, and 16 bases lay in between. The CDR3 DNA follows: TGTGCCAGCAGTTCCCGGGGGGGTCCATATAGCAATCAGCCCCAGCATTTT. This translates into CASSSRGGPYSNQPQHF.

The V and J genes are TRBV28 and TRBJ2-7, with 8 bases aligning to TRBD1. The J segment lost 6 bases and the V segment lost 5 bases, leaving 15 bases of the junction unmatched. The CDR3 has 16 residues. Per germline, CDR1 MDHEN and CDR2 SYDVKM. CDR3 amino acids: CASSPGGDRGGIEQYF. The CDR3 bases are TGTGCCAGCAGTCCAGGGGGAGACAGGGGCGGGATCGAGCAGTACTTC.

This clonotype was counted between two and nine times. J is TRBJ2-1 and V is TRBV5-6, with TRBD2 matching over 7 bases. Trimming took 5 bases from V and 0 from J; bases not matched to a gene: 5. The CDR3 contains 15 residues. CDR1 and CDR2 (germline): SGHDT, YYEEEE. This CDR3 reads CASSSGFSSYNEQFF. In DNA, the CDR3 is TGTGCCAGCAGTAGCGGGTTTAGCTCCTACAATGAGCAGTTCTTC.

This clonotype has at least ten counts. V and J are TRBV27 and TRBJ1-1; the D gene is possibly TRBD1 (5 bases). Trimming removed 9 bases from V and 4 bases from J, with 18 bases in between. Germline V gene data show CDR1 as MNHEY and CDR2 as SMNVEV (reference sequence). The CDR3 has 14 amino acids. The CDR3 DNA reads TGTGCCAGTAGGGGACCGGTGGTGGGCACTGAAGCTTTCTTT. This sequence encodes CASRGPVVGTEAFF.

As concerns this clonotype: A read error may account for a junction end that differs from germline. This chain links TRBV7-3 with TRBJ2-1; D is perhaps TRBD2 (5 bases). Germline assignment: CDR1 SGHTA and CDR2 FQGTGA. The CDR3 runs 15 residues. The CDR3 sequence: CASSLNRGSYNEQSF. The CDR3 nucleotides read TGTGCCAGCAGCTTAAATCGGGGTTCCTACAATGAGCAGTCCTTC.